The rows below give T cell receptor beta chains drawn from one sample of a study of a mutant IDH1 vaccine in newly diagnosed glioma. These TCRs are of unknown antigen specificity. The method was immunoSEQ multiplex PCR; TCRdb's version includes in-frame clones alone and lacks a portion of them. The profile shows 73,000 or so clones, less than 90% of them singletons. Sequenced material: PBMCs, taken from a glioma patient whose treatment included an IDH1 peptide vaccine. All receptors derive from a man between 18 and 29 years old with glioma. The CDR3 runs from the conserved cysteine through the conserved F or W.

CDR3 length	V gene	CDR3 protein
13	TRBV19	CACGQNLGQPQHF
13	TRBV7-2	CASSLHLEVTQYF
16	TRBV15	CATSRDLDSGGNEQFF
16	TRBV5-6	CASSLIPGLYNSPLHF
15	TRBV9	CASSVSSQAPYEQYF
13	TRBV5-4	CASSRGLLNEQFF
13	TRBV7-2	CASSITGGYGYTF
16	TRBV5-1	CASSSSGGAVLNIQYF
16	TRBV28	CASRKSGTGFPYEQYF
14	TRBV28	CASNAGTGTGELFF
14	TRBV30	CAWRVAENNQPQHF
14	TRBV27	CASRGRADIFGYTF
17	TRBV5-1	CASSLMGGHSLSTEAFF
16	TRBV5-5	CASSFQPGTGEAEQYF
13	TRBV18	CASSPNRVDEQYF